This TCR beta chain was sequenced during a study of blood T cell repertoires in COVID-19. Study-level background: Acute and convalescent COVID-19 specimens originated in the United States, Italy and Spain.

V lost 7 bases, J lost 11 bases, and 17 bases lay in between. The CDR3 sequence is 12 residues long. Germline lookup yields CDR1 SEHNR and CDR2 FQNEAQ (reference sequence). Clones were sequenced by immunoSEQ multiplex PCR, and TCRdb holds only the in-frame ones, with some missing. The sample shows around 450,000 clones, nearly 90% of them seen only once. The material sequenced was PBMCs or T cells enriched from blood (not recorded which). The receptor was derived from a woman between 18 and 30 years old with acute COVID-19. The chain uses TRBV7-9 and TRBJ1-1, with D perhaps matching TRBD1 (6 bases). CDR3 nucleotide sequence: TGTGCCAGCAACTTGCCAGGGGCGATCGCTTTCTTT. The encoded protein is CASNLPGAIAFF. The full variable domain, its missing parts supplied by reference TRBV7-9 and TRBJ1-1, is DTGVSQNPRHKITKRGQNVTFRCDPISEHNRLYWYRQTLGQGPEFLTYFQNEAQLEKSRLLSDRFSAERPKGSFSTLEIQRTEQGDSAMYLCASNLPGAIAFFGQGTRLTVV.